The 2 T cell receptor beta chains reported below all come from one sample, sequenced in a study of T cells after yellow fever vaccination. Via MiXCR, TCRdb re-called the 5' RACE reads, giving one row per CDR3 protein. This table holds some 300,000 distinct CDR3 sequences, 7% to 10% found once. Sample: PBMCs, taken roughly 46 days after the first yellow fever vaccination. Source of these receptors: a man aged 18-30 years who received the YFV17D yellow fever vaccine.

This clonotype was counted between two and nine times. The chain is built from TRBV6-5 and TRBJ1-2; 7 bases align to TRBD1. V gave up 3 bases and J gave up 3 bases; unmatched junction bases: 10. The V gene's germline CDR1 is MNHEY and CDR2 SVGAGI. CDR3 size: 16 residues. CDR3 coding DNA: TGTGCCAGCAGTTATTACCTGGAACAGGGGTACTATGGCTACACCTTC. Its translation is CASSYYLEQGYYGYTF.

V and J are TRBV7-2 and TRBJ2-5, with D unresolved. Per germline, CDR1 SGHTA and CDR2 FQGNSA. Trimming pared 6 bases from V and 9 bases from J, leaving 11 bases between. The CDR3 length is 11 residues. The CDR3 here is CASSTAAAQYF. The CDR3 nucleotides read TGTGCCAGCAGTACCGCCGCGGCCCAGTACTTC.